A selection of T cell receptor beta chains follows, all from one sample in a study of OX40 agonist ivuxolimab in advanced cancers. Data came from immunoSEQ multiplex PCR; TCRdb stores just in-frame clones and leaves some out. The data contain tens of thousands of clones, approximately 86% of them seen just once; the ten biggest clones take up approximately 42%. Sequenced here: CD4+ or CD8+ T cells sorted from blood, sampled in a trial of the OX40 agonist ivuxolimab. The receptors were sampled from an adult with an advanced solid tumor such as melanoma, head and neck, liver or kidney cancer. Both conserved end residues are part of each CDR3. The D gene is left open where the match is weak. The size entry is marked missing in some rows and otherwise reads once, few, many or a size class.

V	size	J	D	CDR3	DNA
TRBV10-3	.	TRBJ1-2	TRBD1	CAISPSPSGTGNYGYTF	TGTGCCATCAGTCCTTCCCCTTCCGGGACAGGGAACTATGGCTACACCTTC
TRBV4-2	.	TRBJ2-5	.	CASSQGTFILQETQYF	TGTGCCAGCAGCCAAGGGACTTTCATACTTCAAGAGACCCAGTACTTC
TRBV6-1	once	TRBJ2-7	.	CASSDGLSYEQYF	TGTGCCAGCAGTGACGGACTCTCCTACGAGCAGTACTTC
TRBV19	.	TRBJ2-7	.	CASSISVSYEQYF	TGTGCCAGTAGTATATCGGTCTCCTACGAGCAGTACTTC
TRBV2	.	TRBJ1-5	.	CASSFSSDQPQHF	TGTGCCAGCAGTTTTAGTAGCGATCAGCCCCAGCATTTT
TRBV10-3	.	TRBJ2-5	TRBD2	CAISESSGRAGETQYF	TGTGCCATCAGTGAGAGTAGCGGGAGGGCCGGCGAGACCCAGTACTTC
TRBV6-5	.	TRBJ1-2	.	CASQGDYGYTF	TGTGCCAGCCAGGGTGACTATGGCTACACCTTC
TRBV5-4	few	TRBJ2-5	.	CASSFPGLSQETQYF	TGTGCCAGCAGCTTCCCGGGACTCTCACAAGAGACCCAGTACTTC
TRBV5-5	.	TRBJ2-1	.	CASSLFRGGAPEFF	TGTGCCAGCAGCTTATTTCGGGGAGGAGCTCCGGAGTTCTTC
TRBV6-5	.	TRBJ2-7	TRBD1	CASRPETGIHEQYF	TGTGCCAGCAGGCCCGAGACAGGGATCCACGAGCAGTACTTC
TRBV9	.	TRBJ2-1	TRBD2	CASSEGGYNEQFF	TGTGCCAGCAGCGAGGGAGGGTACAATGAGCAGTTCTTC
TRBV11-2	.	TRBJ2-7	.	CASSSMDSTQYF	TGTGCCAGCAGCTCTATGGACTCCACTCAGTACTTC
TRBV19	.	TRBJ2-2	.	CASSWWASEGAGELFF	TGTGCCAGTAGCTGGTGGGCTAGCGAAGGCGCCGGGGAGCTGTTTTTT
TRBV7-5	.	TRBJ2-5	.	CVRSTWTGLKKETQYF	TGTGTCAGAAGCACCTGGACAGGGTTAAAAAAAGAGACCCAGTACTTC
TRBV7-2	.	TRBJ2-7	.	CASSSDRNFYEQYF	TGTGCCAGCAGCTCCGACCGAAATTTCTACGAGCAGTACTTC
TRBV6-4	.	TRBJ2-1	TRBD2	CASSPGLADYNEQFF	TGTGCCAGCAGTCCGGGACTAGCGGACTACAATGAGCAGTTCTTC
TRBV27	.	TRBJ2-1	.	CASSFRSSYNEQFF	TGTGCCAGCAGTTTTCGCAGCTCCTACAATGAGCAGTTCTTC
TRBV7-3	once	TRBJ2-5	.	CASSLGGGEQETQYF	TGTGCCAGCAGCTTAGGTGGCGGGGAGCAAGAGACCCAGTACTTC
TRBV9	.	TRBJ2-1	.	CASSVARPTDEQFF	TGTGCCAGCAGCGTAGCTCGTCCCACGGATGAGCAGTTCTTC
TRBV29-1	.	TRBJ2-2	.	CSVAFMTVTGELFF	TGCAGCGTTGCTTTTATGACAGTCACCGGGGAGCTGTTTTTT
TRBV19	.	TRBJ1-1	TRBD1	CASSTLDRAEAFF	TGTGCCAGTAGTACCCTCGACAGGGCGGAAGCTTTCTTT
TRBV5-8	.	TRBJ1-2	.	CASSLRKTFYGYTF	TGTGCCAGCAGCCTTAGGAAGACCTTCTATGGCTACACCTTC
TRBV19	few	TRBJ1-1	.	CASSIQGNTEAFF	TGTGCCAGTAGTATACAAGGGAACACTGAAGCTTTCTTT
TRBV6-1	.	TRBJ1-5	TRBD1	CASSEPGQGWQPQHF	TGTGCCAGCAGTGAACCGGGACAGGGTTGGCAGCCCCAGCATTTT
TRBV4-1	.	TRBJ2-2	.	CASSLGPGNTGELFF	TGCGCCAGTTCACTCGGCCCAGGGAACACCGGGGAGCTGTTTTTT
TRBV19	.	TRBJ2-3	.	CASSPSWSGRGGAQYF	TGTGCCAGTAGTCCTTCTTGGAGCGGTAGAGGAGGGGCGCAGTATTTT
TRBV19	.	TRBJ2-2	TRBD1	CASSIATGRNTGELFF	TGTGCCAGTAGTATAGCGACAGGGAGAAACACCGGGGAGCTGTTTTTT
TRBV5-4	.	TRBJ2-3	TRBD1	CASMGGDREPDTQYF	TGTGCCAGCATGGGTGGGGACAGGGAACCAGATACGCAGTATTTT
TRBV18	once	TRBJ2-2	TRBD1	CASSPTGGPYSTGELFF	TGTGCCAGCTCACCCACAGGGGGTCCCTACTCCACCGGGGAGCTGTTTTTT
TRBV28	.	TRBJ2-7	.	CASTGTPYEQYF	TGTGCCTCAACCGGGACACCCTACGAGCAGTACTTC
TRBV4-2	few	TRBJ1-1	.	CASSPYQESDTEAFF	TGTGCCAGCAGCCCTTATCAGGAGTCGGACACTGAAGCTTTCTTT
TRBV6-4	.	TRBJ2-3	TRBD2	CASSPGLAGDTQYF	TGTGCCAGCTCGCCGGGACTAGCGGGAGATACGCAGTATTTT
TRBV19	.	TRBJ2-1	.	CASSIGRRGDEQFF	TGTGCCAGTAGTATAGGCCGGAGGGGCGATGAGCAGTTCTTC
TRBV29-1	few	TRBJ1-2	TRBD1	CSVPGQGQGYTF	TGCAGCGTCCCGGGACAGGGACAGGGCTACACCTTC
TRBV6-5	.	TRBJ2-7	.	CASSYAGSYEQYF	TGTGCCAGCAGTTACGCCGGGTCCTACGAGCAGTACTTC
TRBV4-1	.	TRBJ2-3	.	CASSQEVGGSTDTQYF	TGCGCCAGCAGCCAAGAAGTGGGGGGTAGCACAGATACGCAGTATTTT
TRBV4-2	.	TRBJ2-7	.	CASSVVGAYEQYF	TGTGCCAGCAGCGTTGTAGGGGCCTACGAGCAGTACTTC
TRBV9	.	TRBJ2-5	TRBD2	CASSPRGGIQETQYF	TGTGCCAGCAGCCCCCGGGGGGGGATCCAAGAGACCCAGTACTTC
TRBV4-1	.	TRBJ1-1	.	CASSQDLGGGTEAFF	TGCGCCAGCAGCCAAGATCTGGGGGGAGGCACTGAAGCTTTCTTT
TRBV4-1	.	TRBJ1-1	.	CASSLRGNTEAFF	TGCGCCAGCAGTCTACGAGGGAACACTGAAGCTTTCTTT
TRBV9	.	TRBJ2-1	.	CASSQDGNEQFF	TGTGCCAGCAGCCAGGACGGGAATGAGCAGTTCTTC
TRBV11-2	once	TRBJ2-7	.	CASSLDWVTYEQYF	TGTGCCAGCAGCTTAGATTGGGTGACCTACGAGCAGTACTTC
TRBV4-2	once	TRBJ2-7	TRBD2	CASSQIQREWEQCF	TGTGCCAGCAGCCAAATCCAGCGGGAGTGGGAGCAGTGCTTC
TRBV4-2	.	TRBJ2-1	TRBD2	CASSQDPFSGNEQFF	TGTGCCAGCAGCCAAGACCCTTTTAGCGGGAATGAGCAGTTCTTC
TRBV9	.	TRBJ1-2	TRBD1	CASSDGQGWVGYTF	TGTGCCAGCAGCGACGGACAGGGTTGGGTCGGCTACACCTTC
TRBV29-1	.	TRBJ1-1	.	CSVEGGALATEAFF	TGCAGCGTTGAGGGAGGGGCGTTGGCCACTGAAGCTTTCTTT
TRBV11-2	.	TRBJ1-1	.	CASRRSKMNTEAFF	TGTGCCAGCAGGCGTAGTAAAATGAACACTGAAGCTTTCTTT
TRBV14	once	TRBJ2-5	.	CASSHPRDETQYF	TGTGCCAGCAGCCACCCCAGGGACGAGACCCAGTACTTC